The 17 T cell receptor beta chains presented below share a single source sample, sequenced in a study of blood T cell repertoires in COVID-19. Assay used: immunoSEQ multiplex PCR; TCRdb lists only in-frame clones, some missing. The table has 200,000 to 250,000 clones, roughly 84% seen once. The sequencing input was peripheral blood. These receptors were obtained from a woman older than 75 with acute or convalescent COVID-19.

The table lists this clone with a count of one. The chain uses TRBV19 and TRBJ1-4; no clear D gene. CDR3 size: 16 residues. The V gene's germline CDR1 is LNHDA and CDR2 SQIVND (reference sequence). The V end was cut by 3 bases, the J end by 0 bases, with 11 bases between. The CDR3 sequence: CASSISGLTTNEKLFF. CDR3 sequence (DNA): TGTGCCAGTAGTATTTCAGGACTTACAACTAATGAAAAACTGTTTTTT.

The chain uses TRBV5-1 and TRBJ1-2; 7 nucleotides agree with TRBD1. J gave up 4 bases and V 4 bases, and 13 bases lay outside the gene matches. The germline gives CDR1 SGHRS, CDR2 YFSETQ. CDR3 length equals 16 residues. The CDR3 bases are TGCGCCAGCAGCCCCCAACCGGGACAGAGCTTCTATGGCTACACCTTC. Amino acid sequence: CASSPQPGQSFYGYTF.

The chain has TRBV2 and TRBJ2-3; 11 nucleotides agree with TRBD2. This CDR3 is built from 15 residues. The V gene end was trimmed by 8 bases and the J gene end by 1 base; junction bases not matched to a gene: 5. The germline V gene has CDR1 SNHLY and CDR2 FYNNEI. In DNA, the CDR3 is TGTGCCAGCCTTAAACTAGCGGGGGGCACAGATACGCAGTATTTT. This encodes CASLKLAGGTDTQYF.

This chain uses TRBV6-6 with TRBJ1-1; D gene unclear. Germline CDR1 reads MNHNY; CDR2 reads SVGAGI (reference sequence). V was cut by 6 bases and J by 2 bases, with 13 bases left in between. The CDR3 is made up of 14 amino acids. The CDR3 spells CASSLPTRNTEAFF. The CDR3 nucleotides are TGTGCCAGCAGCCTCCCCACCAGAAACACTGAAGCTTTCTTT.

The chain recombines TRBV7-7 with TRBJ2-2, with TRBD2 matching 12 bases. In germline, CDR1 is SSHAT, CDR2 FNYEAQ (reference sequence). Trimming took 6 bases from V and 7 from J; bases not matched to a gene: 9. The CDR3 runs 16 residues. The CDR3 reads CASSPLAGGTGGELFF. The CDR3 DNA follows: TGTGCCAGCAGTCCACTAGCGGGGGGAACGGGCGGGGAGCTGTTTTTT.

This rearrangement joins TRBV5-1 to TRBJ1-3; TRBD1 aligns across 7 bases. Germline CDR1 and CDR2: SGHRS and YFSETQ. J was trimmed by 3 bases and V by 4 bases; bases with no gene match: 4. This CDR3 is built from 14 residues. This CDR3 reads CASSTQGVGNTIYF. Written as DNA, the CDR3 is TGCGCCAGCAGCACCCAGGGGGTTGGAAACACCATATATTTT. The full variable domain, with the rest looked up from reference TRBV5-1 and TRBJ1-3, is KAGVTQTPRYLIKTRGQQVTLSCSPISGHRSVSWYQQTPGQGLQFLFEYFSETQRNKGNFPGRFSGRQFSNSRSEMNVSTLELGDSALYLCASSTQGVGNTIYFGEGSWLTVV.

The chain uses TRBV13 and TRBJ2-1, with 10 bases aligning to TRBD1. Germline CDR1 is PRHDT and CDR2 is FYEKMQ (reference sequence). The CDR3 consists of 15 residues. V shed 5 bases and J 6 bases; nucleotides not matched to a gene: 7. The CDR3 DNA is TGTGCCAGCAGCGCTTGGGACAGGGGTACCAATGAGCAGTTCTTC. This codes for CASSAWDRGTNEQFF.

The chain joins TRBV11-2 to TRBJ1-2; TRBD1 matches at 8 bases. The germline V gene encodes CDR1 SGHAT and CDR2 FQNNGV. This CDR3 has 19 amino acids. The ends lost 5 bases at V and 4 bases at J; junction bases unmatched: 21. DNA for the CDR3: TGTGCCAGCAGCCGTATCGCAGGGACAGGAGACCCGAATATCTATGGCTACACCTTC. This codes for CASSRIAGTGDPNIYGYTF.

This chain connects TRBV9 to TRBJ1-3, with D uncertain. Per germline, CDR1 SGDLS and CDR2 YYNGEE. The CDR3 totals 17 residues. Trimming removed 0 bases at V and 0 bases at J, with 13 bases between. CDR3 DNA sequence: TGTGCCAGCAGCGTAGGGGGAGGATTGGGCTCTGGAAACACCATATATTTT. Residues: CASSVGGGLGSGNTIYF.

CDR3 sequence: CASSLGQAAQEEFRPEETQYF. In nucleotides, the CDR3 is TGTGCCAGCAGTTTGGGACAGGCGGCCCAAGAGGAATTTCGTCCAGAAGAGACCCAGTACTTC. The rearrangement joins TRBV28 to TRBJ2-5, with TRBD1 matching over 8 bases. The germline CDR1 and CDR2 sequences are MDHEN and SYDVKM. The CDR3 is 21 amino acids. V lost 3 bases and J lost 3; bases outside the gene matches: 24.

J is TRBJ1-1 and V is TRBV2, with 7 bases aligning to TRBD1. The CDR3 length is 14 residues. Losses at the gene ends were 1 base for V and 1 base for J; bases not matched to a gene: 0. CDR1 and CDR2 from the germline V gene are SNHLY and FYNNEI. CDR3 DNA sequence: TGTGCCAGCAGTGAAGGGACAGGGAACACTGAAGCTTTCTTT. Its translation: CASSEGTGNTEAFF.

The genes are TRBV7-9 and TRBJ1-1; D possibly corresponds to TRBD1 (6 bases). V was pared by 5 bases and J by 2 bases, with 15 bases between. CDR3 size: 15 residues. Germline V lookup: CDR1 SEHNR, CDR2 FQNEAQ (reference sequence). CDR3 protein: CASSTTDRHNTEAFF. The CDR3 DNA sequence: TGTGCCAGCAGCACAACGGACAGACACAACACTGAAGCTTTCTTT.

The chain combines TRBV24-1 with TRBJ2-1, with 8 bases fitting TRBD2. V dropped 3 bases and J dropped 1; count of bases not matched to a gene: 10. CDR1 is KGHDR, CDR2 SFDVKD, per germline. The CDR3 has 18 amino acids. CDR3 amino acids: CATSDPSIAGSSYNEQFF. In nucleotides, the CDR3 is TGTGCCACCAGTGATCCATCCATAGCGGGGAGTTCCTACAATGAGCAGTTCTTC.

The gene calls are TRBV5-4 and TRBJ1-2, with 11 bases fitting TRBD1. CDR3 size: 13 residues. Germline CDR1 SGHNT, CDR2 YYREEE (reference sequence). Trimming at V came to 5 bases and at J to 7 bases, leaving 4 bases not matched to a gene. The DNA of the CDR3 is TGTGCCAGCAGACTGGACAGGGGGCCTGGCTACACCTTC. As protein: CASRLDRGPGYTF.

V and J are TRBV6-1 and TRBJ1-3, with D perhaps matching TRBD1 (5 bases). Germline values: CDR1 MNHNS, CDR2 SASEGT. V shed 0 bases and J shed 8 bases, with 11 bases lying between them. The CDR3 is made up of 14 amino acids. The CDR3 protein is CASSEATRVDTIYF. CDR3 coding DNA: TGTGCCAGCAGTGAAGCAACCAGGGTAGACACCATATATTTT.

This clone was seen a handful of times. The chain combines TRBV7-3 with TRBJ2-2; D not certain. Germline loops: CDR1 SGHTA, CDR2 FQGTGA. Trimming stripped 5 bases from V and 6 bases from J, with 19 bases between. The CDR3 loop spans 16 amino acids. This CDR3 reads CASSQLRANSPGELFF. DNA of the CDR3: TGTGCCAGCAGCCAACTTCGAGCGAATAGTCCCGGGGAGCTGTTTTTT.

CDR3: CASSQGASGGLDEQFF. The CDR3 DNA follows: TGCGCCAGCAGCCAAGGGGCTAGCGGGGGGTTGGATGAGCAGTTCTTC. The chain combines TRBV4-1 with TRBJ2-1; TRBD2 matches at 11 bases. The trim removed 1 base at V and 8 bases at J, leaving 7 bases unmatched. The length of the CDR3 is 16 residues. The germline V gene encodes CDR1 MGHRA and CDR2 YSYEKL.